The rows below give T cell receptor beta chains drawn from one sample of a study of control samples from healthy donors and cancer patients. Produced via immunoSEQ multiplex PCR; TCRdb's table is partial and in-frame only. The table has fewer than 200,000 clones, roughly 94% seen once. The sample comprised PBMCs. These TCRs come from a man aged 55 to 70 with colorectal cancer. Each CDR3 is given with its conserved first and last residue. The D gene is left open where the match is weak. Clone size is given for some rows only: seen once, a few or many times, or a class if the clone is expanded.

d_call | clone_size | j_call | v_call | cdr3_aa | cdr3_nt
TRBD2 | - | TRBJ2-7 | TRBV30 | CAWRLAGAYEQYF | TGTGCCTGGAGACTAGCGGGGGCCTACGAGCAGTACTTC
- | - | TRBJ2-5 | TRBV12-3/TRBV12-4 | CASRSGGFVTQYF | TGTGCCAGCAGGTCCGGGGGTTTTGTGACCCAGTACTTC
- | - | TRBJ1-1 | TRBV5-1 | CASSLGGKVNTEAFF | TGCGCCAGCAGCTTGGGGGGGAAAGTGAACACTGAAGCTTTCTTT
- | - | TRBJ1-3 | TRBV4-1 | CASSQAGVSGNTIYF | TGCGCCAGCAGCCAAGCCGGGGTATCCGGAAACACCATATATTTT
- | - | TRBJ2-6 | TRBV2 | CASSDQLSGANVLTF | TGTGCCAGCAGTGACCAGTTATCTGGGGCCAACGTCCTGACTTTC
TRBD1 | - | TRBJ2-3 | TRBV11-2 | CASSLLSTGLTDTQYF | TGTGCCAGCAGCTTACTTTCGACAGGGTTGACAGATACGCAGTATTTT
- | - | TRBJ1-2 | TRBV27 | CASSPSGSNLGYTF | TGTGCCAGCAGTCCCTCGGGATCCAACTTGGGCTACACCTTC
- | - | TRBJ1-6 | TRBV5-5 | CASSSGANSPLHF | TGTGCCAGCAGCTCCGGGGCAAATTCACCCCTCCACTTT
- | - | TRBJ1-2 | TRBV30 | CAWSPGTNYGYTF | TGTGCCTGGAGTCCCGGGACAAACTATGGCTACACCTTC
- | - | TRBJ2-5 | TRBV7-2 | CASSQGGGQETQYF | TGTGCCAGCAGCCAGGGGGGGGGACAAGAGACCCAGTACTTC
TRBD1 | - | TRBJ2-5 | TRBV3-1/TRBV3-2 | CASSPFQMTGFPETQYF | TGTGCCAGCAGCCCCTTCCAGATGACAGGGTTCCCAGAGACCCAGTACTTC
- | - | TRBJ2-4 | TRBV11-2 | CASSLGDGAIAKNIQYF | TGTGCCAGCAGCTTAGGGGACGGCGCCATAGCCAAAAACATTCAGTACTTC
TRBD1 | - | TRBJ1-5 | TRBV5-6 | CASSLYRGHDQPQHF | TGTGCCAGCAGCTTATATAGGGGGCACGATCAGCCCCAGCATTTT
- | - | TRBJ1-5 | TRBV9 | CASSADPLNQPQHF | TGTGCCAGCAGCGCGGACCCCTTGAATCAGCCCCAGCATTTT
TRBD2 | - | TRBJ2-1 | TRBV5-1 | CASIAGTSGYNEQFF | TGCGCCAGCATCGCCGGGACTAGCGGCTACAATGAGCAGTTCTTC
- | - | TRBJ2-7 | TRBV11-1 | CASSLRPTGISYEQYF | TGTGCCAGCAGCCTAAGGCCAACCGGAATCTCCTACGAGCAGTACTTC
TRBD1 | - | TRBJ1-3 | TRBV19 | CASMPGQGFAGNTIYF | TGTGCCAGTATGCCGGGACAGGGTTTTGCTGGAAACACCATATATTTT
TRBD2 | once | TRBJ2-1 | TRBV3-1/TRBV3-2 | CASSHGTSGGYNEQFF | TGTGCCAGCAGCCACGGCACTAGCGGGGGGTACAATGAGCAGTTCTTC
TRBD2 | once | TRBJ2-3 | TRBV18 | CASSPSGLGLDTQYF | TGTGCCAGCTCACCGTCGGGACTAGGACTAGATACGCAGTATTTT
TRBD2 | once | TRBJ2-2 | TRBV6-2/TRBV6-3 | CASSYSPSRLTSPRNTGELFF | TGTGCCAGCAGTTACTCGCCATCCCGGTTGACTAGCCCAAGGAACACCGGGGAGCTGTTTTTT
TRBD2 | - | TRBJ2-3 | TRBV24-1 | CATSDPGTRGFDTQYF | TGTGCCACCAGTGATCCCGGGACTAGGGGTTTTGATACGCAGTATTTT
- | - | TRBJ1-1 | TRBV3-1/TRBV3-2 | CASSLRTASEAFF | TGTGCCAGCAGCCTACGGACAGCTTCTGAAGCTTTCTTT
- | once | TRBJ2-7 | TRBV30 | CARSLRQAPYEQYF | TGTGCCCGTTCCCTTCGACAGGCCCCCTACGAGCAGTACTTC
- | - | TRBJ1-2 | TRBV7-9 | CASSLTPGYGYTF | TGTGCCAGCAGCCTTACCCCGGGCTATGGCTACACCTTC
- | - | TRBJ1-1 | TRBV7-9 | CASSLEGNTANTEAFF | TGTGCCAGCAGCTTAGAAGGTAACACAGCGAACACTGAAGCTTTCTTT
- | once | TRBJ2-1 | TRBV6-2/TRBV6-3 | CASSSGTLYNEQFF | TGTGCCAGCAGTTCCGGGACACTATACAATGAGCAGTTCTTC
TRBD1 | - | TRBJ1-2 | TRBV7-2 | CASSTRDRGPSNYGYTF | TGTGCCAGCAGCACCCGGGACAGGGGGCCTTCTAACTATGGCTACACCTTC
- | once | TRBJ2-3 | TRBV5-1 | CASREQGWSTDTQYF | TGCGCCAGCAGGGAGCAAGGCTGGAGCACAGATACGCAGTATTTT
TRBD1 | - | TRBJ2-5 | TRBV5-5 | CASSPDGQGELWETQYF | TGTGCCAGCAGCCCCGACGGACAGGGGGAGTTGTGGGAGACCCAGTACTTC
- | - | TRBJ1-2 | TRBV1 | CTSSRGARGYTF | TGCACCAGCAGCCGAGGCGCGCGGGGCTACACCTTC
- | - | TRBJ1-1 | TRBV5-1 | CASSWGNTEAFF | TGCGCCAGCAGCTGGGGGAACACTGAAGCTTTCTTT
TRBD1 | - | TRBJ1-1 | TRBV7-2 | CASSLSHRTGNTEAFF | TGTGCCAGCAGCTTAAGCCATAGGACAGGGAACACTGAAGCTTTCTTT
- | once | TRBJ1-2 | TRBV7-8 | CASSLGANYGYTF | TGTGCCAGCAGCTTGGGAGCAAACTATGGCTACACCTTC
- | - | TRBJ1-5 | TRBV5-8 | CASTIGRSNQPQHF | TGTGCCAGCACCATTGGACGGTCCAATCAGCCCCAGCATTTT
- | once | TRBJ1-4 | TRBV2 | CASRAYNEKLFF | TGTGCCAGTAGAGCCTACAATGAAAAACTGTTTTTT
- | - | TRBJ1-5 | TRBV10-1 | CASPIDTVNQPQHF | TGCGCCAGCCCCATTGATACGGTTAATCAGCCCCAGCATTTT
TRBD1 | - | TRBJ1-1 | TRBV2 | CASSEETGANTEAFF | TGTGCCAGCAGTGAAGAGACAGGGGCGAACACTGAAGCTTTCTTT
TRBD2 | - | TRBJ2-1 | TRBV19 | CASSRPSGGFTNEQFF | TGTGCCAGTAGTAGGCCTAGCGGGGGGTTTACCAATGAGCAGTTCTTC
- | few | TRBJ2-1 | TRBV7-6 | CASSPVLNEQFF | TGTGCCAGCAGCCCCGTCCTCAATGAGCAGTTCTTC
TRBD1 | - | TRBJ1-2 | TRBV3-1/TRBV3-2 | CASSPGGTGGYGYTF | TGTGCCAGCAGCCCCGGGGGGACAGGGGGCTATGGCTACACCTTC
TRBD2 | - | TRBJ2-1 | TRBV27 | CASSLARGDSEQFF | TGTGCCAGCAGTTTGGCGCGGGGGGATAGTGAGCAGTTCTTC
TRBD1 | - | TRBJ2-7 | TRBV18 | CASSPPKGQGAHEQYF | TGTGCCAGCTCACCACCGAAGGGGCAGGGGGCCCACGAGCAGTACTTC
- | - | TRBJ2-5 | TRBV10-3 | CAISESRQALGGETQYF | TGTGCCATCAGTGAGTCCCGACAGGCCTTGGGAGGGGAGACCCAGTACTTC
TRBD1 | once | TRBJ2-5 | TRBV2 | CASSSGTGEETQYF | TGTGCCAGCAGTTCCGGGACAGGGGAAGAGACCCAGTACTTC
TRBD1 | - | TRBJ2-3 | TRBV7-2 | CASSSRRQGSTDTQYF | TGTGCCAGCAGCTCCCGCCGACAGGGTAGCACAGATACGCAGTATTTT
TRBD1 | - | TRBJ1-2 | TRBV2 | CASVEMTGYRDGYTF | TGTGCCAGCGTCGAGATGACAGGGTATAGGGATGGCTACACCTTC
- | - | TRBJ2-3 | TRBV7-5 | CARSPSGGAPDTQYF | TGTGCCAGAAGCCCCAGCGGGGGGGCCCCAGATACGCAGTATTTT
TRBD2 | - | TRBJ2-5 | TRBV7-9 | CASSRTSSQETQYF | TGTGCCAGCAGCAGGACTAGCAGCCAAGAGACCCAGTACTTC